The 31 T cell receptor beta chains below were found in one sample sequenced in a study of cytomegalovirus exposure and HLA in healthy donors. PCR amplification relied on 60 Vbeta primers (plus 13 Jbeta primers). Sequenced by immunoSEQ multiplex PCR; TCRdb stores in-frame clones only, minus some. This sample carries about 130,000 clones, around 70% of them seen once, and the ten largest clones take 2.5% to 3%. Sequencing was carried out using PBMCs. Every receptor here comes from a human donor in good health.

There are a few counts of this clone. One junction end disagrees with the germline gene, perhaps due to a read error. The chain carries TRBV7-2 and TRBJ1-2; weak D call: TRBD1 (5 bases). Germline V lookup: CDR1 SGHTA, CDR2 FQGNSA. This CDR3 has 15 residues. CDR3 amino acids: CASSLTRGGAYGYTF. In DNA, the CDR3 is TGCGCCAGCAGCCTCACCCGGGGGGGTGCCTATGGCTACACCTTC.

The chain joins TRBV5-1 to TRBJ2-1; 8 bases map to TRBD1. Per germline, CDR1 SGHRS and CDR2 YFSETQ. The CDR3 extends over 17 amino acids. The V segment lost 4 bases and the J segment 5 bases; nucleotides outside the gene matches: 14. The CDR3 loop is CASSPGIGQGIHNEQFF. DNA for the CDR3: TGCGCCAGCAGCCCGGGTATCGGACAGGGTATCCACAATGAGCAGTTCTTC.

The rearrangement joins TRBV5-1 to TRBJ2-1; TRBD2 matches 13 bases. Unmatched junction bases numbered 8, after V lost 6 bases and J lost 8 bases. Germline CDR1 SGHRS, CDR2 YFSETQ. CDR3 length equals 15 residues. CDR3 sequence (DNA): TGCGCCAGCACCAATCGGACTAGCGGGAGCCATGAGCAGTTCTTC. The encoded protein is CASTNRTSGSHEQFF.

The chain recombines TRBV6-4 with TRBJ2-3, with 10 nucleotides matching TRBD2. V was clipped by 6 bases and J by 3 bases; unmatched bases: 6. CDR3 length equals 15 residues. Germline V CDR1 and CDR2: MRHNA, SNTAGT. The CDR3 loop reads CASSQSGGGTDTQYF. The CDR3, as DNA: TGTGCCAGCAGCCAAAGCGGGGGGGGTACAGATACGCAGTATTTT.

This rearrangement joins TRBV6-5 to TRBJ1-2, with TRBD1 identical over 8 bases. CDR1 is MNHEY and CDR2 is SVGAGI in the germline V gene. The V and J ends lost 3 bases and 8 bases, in that order; junction bases with no gene match: 8. The CDR3 sequence is 14 residues long. The CDR3 loop is CASSYSGGDRGYTF. The CDR3 coding sequence is TGTGCCAGCAGTTATTCAGGGGGCGATCGGGGCTACACCTTC.

There are a few counts of this clone. The chain joins TRBV6-5 to TRBJ1-6, with TRBD1 as a possible D gene (6 bases). The germline CDR1 and CDR2 sequences are MNHEY and SVGAGI. The CDR3 runs to 16 residues. Trimming cost V 4 bases and J 10 bases, with 20 bases left between them. The DNA of the CDR3 is TGTGCCAGCAGTTCCCCCGAAAGGGGGTACGGCTCACCCCTCCACTTT. Translation gives CASSSPERGYGSPLHF.

This sequence joins TRBV6-5 and TRBJ2-3, with TRBD2 matching 10 bases. With 8 bases clipped from V and 0 bases from J, the junction kept 2 bases outside the gene matches. Germline loops: CDR1 MNHEY, CDR2 SVGAGI. The CDR3 is made up of 14 amino acids. The CDR3 protein is CASWGLASTDTQYF. CDR3 bases: TGTGCCAGCTGGGGACTAGCGAGCACAGATACGCAGTATTTT.

V gene TRBV6-1 combines with J gene TRBJ2-2; 9 positions agree with TRBD1. Germline CDR1 reads MNHNS; CDR2 reads SASEGT. This CDR3 is 15 amino acids long. J was trimmed by 2 bases and V by 5 bases; bases with no gene match: 3. CDR3 residues: CASSRTGANTGELFF. CDR3 DNA sequence: TGTGCCAGCAGTCGGACAGGGGCTAACACCGGGGAGCTGTTTTTT.

The chain couples TRBV6-4 to TRBJ2-1; 7 bases are shared with TRBD1. The CDR3 spans 15 residues. Unmatched junction bases numbered 9, after V lost 6 bases and J lost 4 bases. Germline assignment: CDR1 MRHNA and CDR2 SNTAGT. The CDR3 nucleotides read TGTGCCAGCAGCCCAGGGACAGTACAATACAATGAGCAGTTCTTC. It encodes CASSPGTVQYNEQFF.

This clone was seen once. This sequence joins TRBV5-5 and TRBJ2-2, with 9 bases that match TRBD2. The CDR3 has 17 residues. V lost 0 bases and J lost 0; bases outside the gene matches: 3. From germline, CDR1 is SGHKS and CDR2 YYEKEE (reference sequence). The CDR3 protein is CASSLVPSGANTGELFF. CDR3 coding DNA: TGTGCCAGCAGCTTGGTTCCTAGCGGGGCGAACACCGGGGAGCTGTTTTTT.

CDR3 sequence (DNA): TGTGCCAGCTCACCGTCTAGCTCCTACAATGAGCAGTTCTTC. It translates to CASSPSSSYNEQFF. The V call is TRBV18, the J call TRBJ2-1; D not resolved. Germline V gene lookup returns CDR1 KGHSH and CDR2 LQKENI. This CDR3 is built from 14 residues. Trimming shortened V by 3 bases and J by 0 bases, and 6 bases separated the two germline ends.

Only a few counts were recorded for this clone. This sequence joins TRBV4-1 and TRBJ1-5, with TRBD1 matching over 9 bases. This CDR3 is 16 amino acids long. Germline V gene sequence: CDR1 MGHRA, CDR2 YSYEKL. With V trimmed by 0 bases and J by 5 bases, 5 bases remained unmatched. For the CDR3, the DNA is TGCGCCAGCAGCCAAGAGGAGACAGGGGGGGATCAGCCCCAGCATTTT. It codes for CASSQEETGGDQPQHF.

This clone has just a few counts. In DNA, the CDR3 is TGTGCCAGCAGCTTGGACGGGAACCAGCCCCAGCATTTT. Amino acid sequence: CASSLDGNQPQHF. V and J are TRBV5-6 and TRBJ1-5; D unclear. Germline-derived CDR1 and CDR2 are SGHDT and YYEEEE. This CDR3 comprises 13 residues. With 0 bases removed from V and 7 bases from J, the gap between germline ends came to 8 bases.

The gene calls are TRBV19 and TRBJ1-5; 9 positions match TRBD1. The CDR3 spans 15 residues. Germline V gene sequence: CDR1 LNHDA, CDR2 SQIVND (reference sequence). The V segment lost 6 bases and the J segment 6 bases; nucleotides outside the gene matches: 9. For the CDR3, the DNA is TGTGCCAGTAGCCTGGGGGGACAGGGCTTTCAGCCCCAGCATTTT. Encoded protein: CASSLGGQGFQPQHF.

The chain employs TRBV28 and TRBJ2-7, with TRBD1 matching 9 bases. There are 15 residues in the CDR3. Germline trimming cut 7 bases from V and 6 bases from J; bases unmatched to any gene: 13. Germline loops: CDR1 MDHEN, CDR2 SYDVKM. The CDR3 nucleotides are TGTGCCAGCAAATACTCCGGGACAGGGCTCTCCGAGCAGTACTTC. Encoded protein: CASKYSGTGLSEQYF.

The chain links TRBV4-2 to TRBJ1-1; D is ambiguous. Deletions cut 4 bases from V and 3 bases from J, with 15 bases between. The CDR3 totals 15 residues. Germline V gene data show CDR1 as LGHNA and CDR2 as YNFKEQ. The CDR3: CASSPLRQVDTEAFF. The CDR3 DNA reads as TGTGCCAGCAGCCCATTACGGCAGGTTGACACTGAAGCTTTCTTT.

The V and J genes are TRBV7-3 and TRBJ2-1; 9 nucleotides match TRBD2. V was pared by 5 bases and J by 7 bases, with 12 bases of the junction left unmatched. CDR3 length: 16 residues. The germline CDR1 and CDR2 sequences are SGHTA and FQGTGA. Here the CDR3 DNA reads TGTGCCAGCAGCCCGCATGGCGGGGGGGCCGATAATGAGCAGTTCTTC. It is translated as CASSPHGGGADNEQFF.

The chain links TRBV7-2 to TRBJ1-3, with a tentative D call TRBD1 (5 bases). V lost 1 base and J lost 4, with 11 bases in between. Per the germline V gene, CDR1 is SGHTA and CDR2 is FQGNSA. CDR3 length: 15 amino acids. The CDR3 sequence is CASSLVKGAGNTIYF. The CDR3 DNA reads TGTGCCAGCAGCTTAGTTAAAGGGGCCGGAAACACCATATATTTT. The complete variable domain, with remaining parts taken from reference TRBV7-2 and TRBJ1-3, reads GAGVSQSPSNKVTEKGKDVELRCDPISGHTALYWYRQSLGQGLEFLIYFQGNSAPDKSGLPSDRFSAERTGGSVSTLTIQRTQQEDSAVYLCASSLVKGAGNTIYFGEGSWLTVV.

In this sample, this clone turned up once. This chain links TRBV28 with TRBJ1-1, with D possibly being TRBD1 (6 bases). This CDR3 spans 15 amino acids. Trimming pared 6 bases from V and 5 bases from J, leaving 19 bases between. Germline V gives CDR1 MDHEN, CDR2 SYDVKM. The CDR3 reads CASSLLGGEQTEAFF. CDR3 DNA sequence: TGTGCCAGCAGCCTACTAGGGGGGGAACAAACTGAAGCTTTCTTT.

In its sample, this clone was seen a few times. The chain recombines TRBV1 with TRBJ2-5; the table's TRBD2 call for D was not verified on the DNA. TRBV1 is labeled a pseudogene. The CDR3 runs 20 residues. The CDR3 loop reads CTSTPKIAGTPQDAQETQYF. CDR3 bases: TGCACCAGCACCCCAAAGATAGCGGGAACTCCCCAAGACGCCCAAGAGACCCAGTACTTC.

This chain joins TRBV15 and TRBJ2-1; tentative D call: TRBD2 (5 bases). The CDR3 contains 13 residues. The germline V and J ends were trimmed by 8 bases and 0 bases, with 8 bases remaining between them. In germline, CDR1 is LNHNV, CDR2 YYDKDF (reference sequence). For the CDR3, the DNA is TGTGCCACCCGTGGGAGCTCCTACAATGAGCAGTTCTTC. Encoded protein: CATRGSSYNEQFF.

V usage is TRBV4-2 and J usage is TRBJ2-2; 7 nucleotides match TRBD1. V trimming: 0 bases; J trimming: 4 bases; junction bases outside the gene matches: 5. Germline V gene lookup returns CDR1 LGHNA and CDR2 YNFKEQ. CDR3 length: 16 amino acids. The CDR3 region has the DNA TGTGCCAGCAGCCAAGAGACAGGGTCGGGCACCGGGGAGCTGTTTTTT. As protein: CASSQETGSGTGELFF.

This clone was detected only a few times. V and J are TRBV21-1 and TRBJ2-7; TRBD1 is the table's D call, not checked against the DNA. TRBV21-1 is listed as a pseudogene. This CDR3 is built from 14 residues. CDR3 DNA sequence: TGTGCCAGCAGCAAACAACAGGGCGGCTACGAGCAGTACTTC. Its translation is CASSKQQGGYEQYF.

Only a few counts were recorded for this clone. The chain employs TRBV4-3 and TRBJ2-6, with 9 positions matching TRBD1. V gave up 6 bases and J gave up 1 base; unmatched junction bases: 4. Per the germline V gene, CDR1 is LGHNA and CDR2 is YSLEER. The CDR3 runs 16 residues. CDR3 region: CASSWDRESGANVLTF. The DNA of the CDR3 is TGCGCCAGCAGTTGGGACAGGGAGTCTGGGGCCAACGTCCTGACTTTC.

V is TRBV5-5 and J is TRBJ1-3; D is possibly TRBD1 (6 bases). V dropped 4 bases and J dropped 0 bases, with 26 bases sitting between them. The CDR3 is 20 residues long. The germline CDR1 and CDR2 sequences are SGHKS and YYEKEE (reference sequence). CDR3 sequence reads: CASSRGHGRGVHLSGNTIYF. CDR3 bases: TGTGCCAGCAGCCGGGGTCACGGCAGGGGTGTACATCTCTCTGGAAACACCATATATTTT.

V and J are TRBV7-8 and TRBJ2-3; TRBD1 is a possible D gene (5 bases). V lost 3 bases to trimming and J lost 2 bases, with 21 bases between them. There are 18 residues in the CDR3. CDR1 SGHVS and CDR2 FQNEAQ come from the germline V gene. CDR3 sequence: CASSFFLPTGKVTDTQYF. The CDR3 nucleotides are TGTGCCAGCAGCTTTTTCCTACCCACAGGCAAGGTCACAGATACGCAGTATTTT.

The J gene is TRBJ2-5, the V gene TRBV6-6; TRBD2 matches 10 bases. V lost 5 bases to trimming and J lost 11 bases; unmatched junction nucleotides: 11. This CDR3 region has 14 residues. Germline lookup yields CDR1 MNHNY and CDR2 SVGAGI (reference sequence). CDR3 nucleotides: TGTGCCAGCAGTCCGCTAGCGGGAGTGGGGGAGCAGTACTTC. This codes for CASSPLAGVGEQYF.

The CDR3 loop reads CASSLQQGVGKLFF. The CDR3 bases are TGTGCCAGCAGTTTACAACAGGGGGTAGGGAAACTGTTTTTT. This chain uses TRBV27 with TRBJ1-4; 8 bases line up with TRBD1. This CDR3 is 14 amino acids long. CDR1 is MNHEY, CDR2 SMNVEV, per germline (reference sequence). With 2 bases clipped from V and 11 bases from J, the junction kept 7 bases outside the gene matches.

The chain is built from TRBV9 and TRBJ1-6; D remains unclear. The V gene lost 0 bases and the J gene lost 3 bases, with 7 bases spanning the gap. Germline CDR1 is SGDLS and CDR2 is YYNGEE. This CDR3 region has 15 residues. CDR3 region: CASSVDEVYNSPLHF. The CDR3 coding sequence is TGTGCCAGCAGCGTAGACGAGGTCTATAATTCACCCCTCCACTTT.

This clone has only a few counts. This rearrangement joins TRBV15 to TRBJ2-5; 8 bases are a match to TRBD1. The V segment lost 0 bases and the J segment 4 bases; nucleotides outside the gene matches: 7. Germline V CDR1 and CDR2: LNHNV, YYDKDF (reference sequence). CDR3 length equals 16 residues. This CDR3 is CATSREQTGGGETQYF. CDR3 bases: TGTGCCACCAGCAGAGAGCAAACAGGGGGAGGAGAGACCCAGTACTTC.

This clone was recorded only once. CDR3 residues: CAWVRGRGYTEAFF. The CDR3 bases are TGTGCCTGGGTACGGGGGCGGGGGTACACTGAAGCTTTCTTT. The rearrangement joins TRBV30 to TRBJ1-1, with D possibly TRBD1 on 6 matching bases. V was trimmed by 5 bases and J by 3 bases, leaving 16 bases between them. Germline V lookup: CDR1 GTSNPN, CDR2 SVGIG (reference sequence). The CDR3 has 14 residues.